This TCR beta chain was observed in a study of neoadjuvant nivolumab and ipilimumab in lung cancer. Findings and limits, study-wide: Pathologic regression was not significantly tied to TCR clonality. Pretherapy blood TCR richness correlated positively with resected tumor richness.

This CDR3 is 19 amino acids long. Germline V gives CDR1 SGHDT, CDR2 YYEEEE. Trimming left V 4 bases short and J 7 bases short, with 33 bases between. Measured with immunoSEQ multiplex PCR; TCRdb has only the in-frame clones, and not every one. The table records tens of thousands of clones, 80% to 95% of them present only once. For this clone: Its antigen is unknown.

The chain joins TRBV5-6 to TRBJ2-7, with D possibly matching TRBD2 (7 bases). The origin of this receptor is an adult with non-small cell lung cancer. The sequencing used peripheral blood, collected after neoadjuvant nivolumab, alone or with ipilimumab, at or shortly before surgery. In DNA, the CDR3 is TGTGCCAGCAGCCTCGGGCAACGGGGGGCGCTTGGACAGCGCCGGGAGCAGTACTTC. Its protein product is CASSLGQRGALGQRREQYF. Combining the CDR3 with reference TRBV5-6 and TRBJ2-7 gives the whole variable domain DAGVTQSPTHLIKTRGQQVTLRCSPKSGHDTVSWYQQALGQGPQFIFQYYEEEERQRGNFPDRFSGHQFPNYSSELNVNALLLGDSALYLCASSLGQRGALGQRREQYFGPGTRLTVT.